This entry is about one TCR beta chain. Its specific antigen is unknown. Base qualities are not at hand, and no much larger clone is one base apart. Other DNA sequences from this sample encode an identical CDR3 as well. The data were obtained in a study of cytomegalovirus exposure and HLA in healthy donors (dated by TCRdb to about 2017). Turning to the overall study: An earlier analysis of several hundred of the donors reported approximately 270 Gb of sequence data and 117 million unique TCR beta sequences from some 180 million T cells. HLA typing covered class I and class II loci at four-digit resolution. Using immunosequencing, the study profiled T cell repertoires from 640 or so subjects and related those repertoires to cytomegalovirus serostatus. High-throughput TCR immunosequencing, statistical association of individual TCRs with disease status, and machine learning were combined to predict cytomegalovirus infection status. Typing coverage varied by locus: about 620-640 donors for A, B, C, DRB1 and DQB1; more than 500 for DQA1; nearly 610 for DPA1; approximately 450 for DPB1. In the later analysis, no new phenotypic data were used to find candidate immune exposures; instead, reliance was placed on TCR beta sequences and their occurrence across donors. About five DR-DQ haplotypes were treated as single units for association and clustering because of strong linkage in the cohort. An earlier analysis of fewer than 750 of the donors used high-throughput TCR beta sequencing to judge whether each TCR beta V gene segment behaved as functional or pseudogenic. Every repertoire in the discovery cohort had been generated on one and the same sequencing platform. A separate validation cohort of 100 to 150 different subjects was used in addition to the 666-subject first cohort. The genetic ancestry cluster associated with self-reported Caucasian donors included 81% of the roughly 380 genotyped donors. Among some 400 genotyped donors of the cohort, an average of approximately 200,000 unique TCR beta nucleotide sequences was sequenced per donor, of which 15% to 20% were non-productive. In a later genetic analysis, genome-wide SNP genotypes for about 60% of the 666 donors were used, and that subset was treated as a discovery cohort. To study patterns of TCR occurrence, a later analysis re-analyzed previously published TCR beta repertoires from around 670 donors and added high-resolution HLA genotyping. Approximately 300 gigabases of sequencing data and tens of millions of unique TCR sequences made up an early release that covered around 640 HLA-typed donors. Alongside the repertoire data, information on donor age, sex, ethnicity and CMV serostatus was compiled. The study aimed to test whether cataloging public T cell receptors could reveal signatures of past pathogen exposure.

The study at large found these results: The study listed 164 TCR beta chains as associated with cytomegalovirus. According to the authors, the approach could potentially be generalized to other disease states and immunological phenotypes. According to a later analysis, parvovirus B19, influenza, CMV and Epstein-Barr virus appeared linked to several top co-occurrence clusters. Presence/absence analyses assumed roughly uniform sequencing depth across donors, an assumption that may not hold. Specific HLA alleles were associated with 15,000 to 20,000 TCR beta sequences at a false discovery rate of 0.05 in a later analysis. A later genetic analysis associated a missense DCLRE1C variant with V-gene and J-gene trimming of TCR beta chains, and an independent cohort replicated the association. Cytomegalovirus status was reported to be diagnosed by the classifier with high specificity and sensitivity in both the original and validation cohorts. The 87-base-pair reads could not distinguish some IMGT-functional V segments, including TRBV6-2 and TRBV6-3, so those segments were excluded. Linkage disequilibrium might explain the correlated functional status among segregating V segments, but an unknown experimental factor could not be ruled out. The sequencing pipeline was judged likely to have produced a cluster of highly shared sequence variants as a technical artifact. Only TCR beta chains were sequenced in this cohort, and the absence of alpha or paired-chain data limited detectable features. In a later analysis, TCR association rates were found to vary across HLA loci, with the most associated TCRs seen for DRB1 alleles and the fewest for HLA-C alleles. In vitro tests confirmed that a few of the cytomegalovirus-associated TCR beta chains recognize cytomegalovirus antigens. According to a later genetic analysis, donors in an Asian-associated ancestry cluster had fewer N-insertions in productive TCRs than the approximately 650-donor mean. When HLA alleles, especially DR and DQ, strongly co-occurred, TCR associations were difficult to assign to individual alleles. Compared with equally common non-associated chains, HLA-associated TCR beta chains in a later analysis were more clonally expanded and had lower generation probabilities. Some 15 rarely observed V segments, including chromosome 9 orphons, were excluded from the earlier analysis of about 610 of the donors because counts were too low. An earlier analysis of approximately 600 of the donors showed that most TCR beta V segments appeared in productive rearrangements either about 87% or about 30% of the time, which broadly matched IMGT annotations. Most TCR sequences were seen in very few donors, while some public TCRs were found in many individuals. For the cohort, immune exposure information was limited to CMV serostatus. A later analysis found that most CMV-associated TCR beta chains appeared HLA-restricted, with HLA associations seemingly driven largely by CMV exposure. Because HLA typing was unavailable for some donors at each locus, only the typed subset was used in association tests. A further reported finding was that TCR beta sequences accurately predicted the HLA-A and HLA-B alleles for most subjects in the first cohort.

The library was built by means of the immunoSEQ multiplex PCR assay. A mixture of 60 forward primers for TCR Vbeta segments and 13 reverse primers for TCR Jbeta segments was used in the multiplex PCR. The CDR3 region of rearranged TCR beta genes was amplified from genomic DNA by a multiplex PCR assay. On the Illumina HiSeq System, the amplified TCR beta libraries were sequenced as 87-base-pair reads. The study's own analysis went as follows. Across the 600 to 700 repertoires, a later analysis counted roughly 77 million unique TCR beta chains, around 11 million of which were shared by at least two donors. To remove PCR and sequencing errors, raw reads were error-corrected and collapsed into unique sequences using a nearest-neighbor algorithm that merged closely related sequences. To assign V, D and J gene segments, CDR3 sequences were aligned to IMGT reference sequences. For a sequence to be retained, a match of at least six nucleotides was required to both a V gene segment and a J gene segment. Rearrangements were classified as productive when the CDR3 lacked stop codons and remained in frame with V and J, and all other rearrangements were classified as non-productive. CDR3 was defined according to IMGT convention as the region running from the second conserved V-encoded cysteine to the conserved J-encoded phenylalanine. The earlier analysis of about 610 of the donors excluded sequences that lacked an unambiguous match to a single V gene segment. In an earlier analysis of about 590 of the donors, a V segment was called functional when productive rearrangements were above 56.7%, and segregating when the standard deviation between donors exceeded 5%. A statistical classification framework was built for diagnosing cytomegalovirus status from the catalog of TCR beta chain sequences. A later analysis assigned V and J genes by comparing TCR nucleotide sequences with IMGT/GENE-DB human TR gene sequences. A later analysis assigned CDR3 sequences and most-parsimonious VDJ recombination scenarios with the TCRdist pipeline. A later analysis defined each TCR beta chain by its CDR3 amino acid sequence plus V-gene family, and excluded reads lacking a unique V-gene family. A later analysis removed several hundred highly shared, low-generation-probability nucleotide sequences to deal with suspected cross-contamination and a sequencing artifact. In a later analysis, a clonal expansion index was calculated for each public chain from normalized within-repertoire ranks of inferred template counts. A later analysis computed generation probabilities with a VDJ recombination model fitted to out-of-frame rearrangements, and checked the results against IGoR. In a later analysis, hypergeometric tests were used to score TCR-TCR, TCR-HLA and TCR-CMV co-occurrence, with a repertoire-size bias correction applied to TCR pairs. False discovery rates were estimated in a later analysis by permuting HLA or CMV assignments 20 times. In a later analysis, co-occurring TCRs were grouped using DBSCAN, and TCRdist sequence similarity was added for clustering within HLA-allele-positive subsets. Co-occurrence clustering excluded repertoires with fewer than 30,000 or more than 120,000 public chains, plus five with anomalous nucleotide sharing. TCRdb retrieved this table from immuneACCESS and kept in-frame rearrangements only. Not all clones are present; in checked studies, unresolved V genes account for under half, and no reason is known for the remainder. V and J calls and clone size follow that table, whereas D and trimming were derived from the DNA. The sample table records under 150,000 clones; 80% of these occur just once. The ten largest clones add up to about 4.7% of the sample.

V and J are truncated by 3 bases and 5 bases respectively, leaving an intervening sequence of 20 bases. CDR1 and CDR2, looked up from the germline V gene, are LGHNA and YNFKEQ. CDR3 length: 16 amino acids, cysteine to phenylalanine. Just the 48-base CDR3 DNA is kept, in frame starting at base 1. The cohort consisted of 666 healthy bone marrow donors. All cohort members were sampled while nominally healthy, although unrecorded immune exposures were likely present. The donor tested CMV seronegative, placing the donor among the 352 seronegative members of the cohort. Each donor provided a peripheral blood sample, and peripheral blood mononuclear cells were used for TCR beta sequencing. The Qiagen DNeasy Blood Extraction Kit was used to extract genomic DNA from the blood cell samples.

The sequence is built from TRBV4-2 and TRBJ2-7, and perhaps TRBD2 as D gene, on 6 matching bases. This TCR was sampled from a male donor in good health and CMV-seronegative. Sequencing was done on a sample of PBMCs. The DNA sequence is TGTGCCAGCAGCCAGGATCTGGGAGGCCCCTCAGACGAGCAGTACTTC. It translates as CASSQDLGGPSDEQYF.